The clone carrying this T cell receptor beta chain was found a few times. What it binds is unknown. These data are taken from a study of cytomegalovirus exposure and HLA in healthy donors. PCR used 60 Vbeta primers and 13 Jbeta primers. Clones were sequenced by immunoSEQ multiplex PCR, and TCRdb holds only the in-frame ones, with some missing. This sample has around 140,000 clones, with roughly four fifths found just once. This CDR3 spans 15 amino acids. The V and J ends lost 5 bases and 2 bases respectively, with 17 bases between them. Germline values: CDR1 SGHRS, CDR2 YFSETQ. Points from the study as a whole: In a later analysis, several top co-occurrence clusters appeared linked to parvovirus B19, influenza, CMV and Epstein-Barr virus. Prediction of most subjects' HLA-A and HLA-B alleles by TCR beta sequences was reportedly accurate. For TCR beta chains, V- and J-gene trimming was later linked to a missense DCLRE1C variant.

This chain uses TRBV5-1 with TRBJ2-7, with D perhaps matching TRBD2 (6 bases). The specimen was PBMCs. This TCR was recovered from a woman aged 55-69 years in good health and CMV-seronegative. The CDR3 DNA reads TGCGCCAGCAGGGAAGAACGGACGGGGGCCTACGAGCAGTACTTC. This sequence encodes CASREERTGAYEQYF.